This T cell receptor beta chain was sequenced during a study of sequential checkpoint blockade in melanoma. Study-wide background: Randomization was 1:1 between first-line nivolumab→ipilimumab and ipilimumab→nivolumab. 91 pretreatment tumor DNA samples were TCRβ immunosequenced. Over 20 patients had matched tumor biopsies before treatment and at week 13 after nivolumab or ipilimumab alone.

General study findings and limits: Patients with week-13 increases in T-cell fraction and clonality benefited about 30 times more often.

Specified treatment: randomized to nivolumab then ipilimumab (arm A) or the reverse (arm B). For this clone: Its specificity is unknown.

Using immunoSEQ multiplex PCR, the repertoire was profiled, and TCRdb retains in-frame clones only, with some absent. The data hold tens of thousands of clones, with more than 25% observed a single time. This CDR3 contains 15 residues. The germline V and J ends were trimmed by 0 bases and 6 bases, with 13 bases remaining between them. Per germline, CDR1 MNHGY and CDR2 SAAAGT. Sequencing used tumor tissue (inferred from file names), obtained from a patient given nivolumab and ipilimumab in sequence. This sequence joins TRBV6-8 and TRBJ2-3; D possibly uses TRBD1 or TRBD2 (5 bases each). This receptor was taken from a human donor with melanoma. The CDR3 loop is CASSYSGGWGDTQYF. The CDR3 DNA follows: TGTGCCAGCAGTTACTCAGGAGGTTGGGGGGATACGCAGTATTTT.